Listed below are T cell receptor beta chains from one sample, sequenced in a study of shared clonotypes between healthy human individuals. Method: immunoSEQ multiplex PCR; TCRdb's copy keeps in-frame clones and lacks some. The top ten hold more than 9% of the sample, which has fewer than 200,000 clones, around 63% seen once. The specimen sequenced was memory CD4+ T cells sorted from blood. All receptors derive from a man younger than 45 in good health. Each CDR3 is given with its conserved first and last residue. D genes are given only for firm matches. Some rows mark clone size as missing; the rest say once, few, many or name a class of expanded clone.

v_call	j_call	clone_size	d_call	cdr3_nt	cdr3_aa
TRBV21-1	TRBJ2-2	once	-	TGTGCCAGCAGCAAAGATAACAGTCCGAACAAGTGTTCCGGGGAGCTGTTTTTT	CASSKDNSPNKCSGELFF
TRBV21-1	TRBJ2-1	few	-	TGTCCTGGCTGCGGGAGGGGAAATGAGCAGTTCTTC	CPGCGRGNEQFF
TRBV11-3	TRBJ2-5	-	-	TGTGCCAGCAGCTTAGGACCGGGCCAAGAGACCCAGTACTTC	CASSLGPGQETQYF
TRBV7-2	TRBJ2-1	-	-	TGTGCCAGCAGCTTAGGACAGGAGCAGTTCTTC	CASSLGQEQFF
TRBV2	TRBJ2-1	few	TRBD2	TGTGCCAGCAGCGGACTAGCGGGATACAATGAGCAGTTCTTC	CASSGLAGYNEQFF
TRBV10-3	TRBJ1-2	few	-	TGTGCCATCAGGGGGAAGGGAAGTTACTCTGGCTACACCTTC	CAIRGKGSYSGYTF
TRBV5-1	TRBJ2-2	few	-	TGCGCCAGCAGCTTGGACTCCAAACTCAACACCGGGGAGCTGTTTTTT	CASSLDSKLNTGELFF
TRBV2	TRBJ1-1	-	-	TGTGCCAGCAGTGAAGTTGGGGCTAACACTGAAGCTTTCTTT	CASSEVGANTEAFF
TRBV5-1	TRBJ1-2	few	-	TGCGCCAGCAGCCCAGACTGGGGTGGCTACACCTTC	CASSPDWGGYTF
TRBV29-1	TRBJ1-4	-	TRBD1	TGCAGCGTGACCAATAACAGGGGCACTAATGAAAAACTGTTTTTT	CSVTNNRGTNEKLFF
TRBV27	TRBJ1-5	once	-	TGTGCCAGCAGTAGGGGGTCGCAGGGCGCCCAGCATTTT	CASSRGSQGAQHF
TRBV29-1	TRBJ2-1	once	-	TGCAGCGTTGACCCGGGAATCGATGAGCAGTTCTTC	CSVDPGIDEQFF
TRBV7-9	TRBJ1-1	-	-	TGTGCCAGCAGCTTAGCTGGAGGGGTTAACACTGAAGCTTTCTTT	CASSLAGGVNTEAFF
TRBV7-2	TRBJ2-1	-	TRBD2	TGTGCCAGCAGCTTCCGCGGCGGGAGATTGTACAATGAGCAGTTCTTC	CASSFRGGRLYNEQFF
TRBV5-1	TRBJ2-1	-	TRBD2	TGCGCCAGCAGCCCCGGACTAGCGGGACTTGAGCAGTTCTTC	CASSPGLAGLEQFF
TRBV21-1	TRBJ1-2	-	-	TGTGCCAGCAGCCCCCGACAGGGCACCTTTGATGGCTACACCTTC	CASSPRQGTFDGYTF
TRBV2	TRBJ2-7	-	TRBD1	TGTGCCAGCAGTGAGGGACAGAACTACGAGCAGTACTTC	CASSEGQNYEQYF
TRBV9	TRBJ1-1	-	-	TGTGCCAGCACATCGGACATGAACACTGAAGCTTTCTTT	CASTSDMNTEAFF
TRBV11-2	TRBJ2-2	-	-	TGTGCCAGCAGCTTAGATCTCTTGGGGAGTAATACCGGGGAGCTGTTTTTT	CASSLDLLGSNTGELFF
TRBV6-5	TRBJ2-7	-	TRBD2	TGTGCCAGCAGAACCACAGCGGGAAGCTCCTACGAGCAGTACTTC	CASRTTAGSSYEQYF
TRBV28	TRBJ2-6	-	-	TGTGCCAGCAGTTTATTCTCTGGGGCCAACGTCCTGACTTTC	CASSLFSGANVLTF
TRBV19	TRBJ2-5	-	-	TGTGCCAGTAGTATGGAGGGTTCAGGGGGGACCCAGTACTTC	CASSMEGSGGTQYF
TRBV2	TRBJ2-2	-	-	TGTGCCAGCAGCTTGGAAACCGCGAGCACCGGGGAGCTGTTTTTT	CASSLETASTGELFF
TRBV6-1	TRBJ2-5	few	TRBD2	TGTGCCAGCAGTGAACGGGGGGAGCAGACCCAGTACTTC	CASSERGEQTQYF
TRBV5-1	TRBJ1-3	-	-	TGCGCCAGCAGCTTGGGCGTCCCCTCTGGAAACACCATATATTTT	CASSLGVPSGNTIYF
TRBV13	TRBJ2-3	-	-	TGTGCCAGCAGCTTCCGGGACAGCACAGATACGCAGTATTTT	CASSFRDSTDTQYF
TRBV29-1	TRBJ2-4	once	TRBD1	TGCAGCGTTGAAGTTAGACAGGGGGAGGACATTCAGTACTTC	CSVEVRQGEDIQYF
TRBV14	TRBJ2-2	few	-	TGTGCCAGCAGTCCCGTGGGGGGCAAGCCCGGGGAGCTGTTTTTT	CASSPVGGKPGELFF
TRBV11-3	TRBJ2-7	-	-	TGTGCCAGCAGCTTAGAGGCAGAATACGAGCAGTACTTC	CASSLEAEYEQYF
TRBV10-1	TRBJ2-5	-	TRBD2	TGCGCCAGCAGTGCCGGACTAGCCGACCGTAAAGAGACCCAGTACTTC	CASSAGLADRKETQYF
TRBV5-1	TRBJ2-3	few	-	TGCGCCAGCAGCTTGGGGCTAGTTTTGACCGATACGCAGTATTTT	CASSLGLVLTDTQYF
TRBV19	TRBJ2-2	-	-	TGTGCCAGTATCGAGACCAACACCGGGGAGCTGTTTTTT	CASIETNTGELFF
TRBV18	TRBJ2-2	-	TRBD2	TGTGCCAGCTCACCACCGGGACTAGCGGGGAACACCGGGGAGCTGTTTTTT	CASSPPGLAGNTGELFF
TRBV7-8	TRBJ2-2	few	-	TGTGCCAGCAGCTTGGAGGGACGGGCTAGAGGTTGGGGGACCGGGGAGCTGTTTTTT	CASSLEGRARGWGTGELFF
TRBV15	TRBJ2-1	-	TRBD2	TGTGCCACCAGCAGATCACTAGCGGAGCAGTTCTTC	CATSRSLAEQFF
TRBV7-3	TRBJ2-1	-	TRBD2	TGTGCCAGCGCCCGCGGGCTAGCGGGAGGGGGGAATGAGCAGTTCTTC	CASARGLAGGGNEQFF
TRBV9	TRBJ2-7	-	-	TGTGCCAGCAGCGTAAAGGGAGAAGGCTACGAGCAGTACTTC	CASSVKGEGYEQYF
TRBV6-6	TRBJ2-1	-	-	TGTGCCAGCAGTCAGCCCCCCAACAATGAGCAGTTCTTC	CASSQPPNNEQFF
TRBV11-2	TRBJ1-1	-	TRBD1	TGTGCCAGCAGCAGGAGACGGGACAGGAGCACTGAAGCTTTCTTT	CASSRRRDRSTEAFF
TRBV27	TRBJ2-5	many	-	TGTGCCAGCAGTACGCGACCGTGGGCACAGAGGGAGACCCAGTACTTC	CASSTRPWAQRETQYF
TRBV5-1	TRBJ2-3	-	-	TGCGCCAGCAGCGTCGACCTTAGCACAGATACGCAGTATTTT	CASSVDLSTDTQYF
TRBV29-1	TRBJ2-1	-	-	TGCAGCGTTGCGGGGAGCACCTACAATGAGCAGTTCTTC	CSVAGSTYNEQFF
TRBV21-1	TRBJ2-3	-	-	TGTGCCAGCACCGACTTAGCCTTTGGGACAGGATTTCACTATGCGCAGTATTTT	CASTDLAFGTGFHYAQYF
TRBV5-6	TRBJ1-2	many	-	TGTGCCAGCAGCTTGCTGCAGGCCAACTATGGCTACACCTTC	CASSLLQANYGYTF
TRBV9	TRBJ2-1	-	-	TGTGCCAGCAGCGAAGAAGCCGGGACGGCGTTCAATGAGCAGTTCTTC	CASSEEAGTAFNEQFF
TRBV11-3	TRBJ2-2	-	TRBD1	TGTGCCAGCAGCCCAATATCCCGACAGGGGGCCGGCGGGGAGCTGTTTTTT	CASSPISRQGAGGELFF
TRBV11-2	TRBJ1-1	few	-	TGTGCCAGCAGCTTCGGACAGTTGAACACTGAAGCTTTCTTT	CASSFGQLNTEAFF
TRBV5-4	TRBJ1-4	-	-	TGTGCCAGCAGCTTGGACCCGACAGCGGCTACTAATGAAAAACTGTTTTTT	CASSLDPTAATNEKLFF
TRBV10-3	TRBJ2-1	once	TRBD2	TGTGCCATAAAACTAGCGGGATACAATGAGCAGTTCTTC	CAIKLAGYNEQFF
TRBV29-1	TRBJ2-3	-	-	TGCAGCGTTGACGCAGGGGCGGGCACAGATACGCAGTATTTT	CSVDAGAGTDTQYF
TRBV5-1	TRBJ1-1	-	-	TGCGCCAGCAGCTCGGACAATATTGGAGCAGAAGCTTTCTTT	CASSSDNIGAEAFF
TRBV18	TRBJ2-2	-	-	TGTGCCAGCTCACCACCGAGACTGGCGAACACCGGGGAGCTGTTTTTT	CASSPPRLANTGELFF
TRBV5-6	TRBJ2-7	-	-	TGTGCCAGCAGCTTGTCGGGGACCTTCTACGAGCAGTACTTC	CASSLSGTFYEQYF
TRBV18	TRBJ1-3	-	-	TGTGCCAGCTCACCTGGCAACTCTGGAAACACCATATATTTT	CASSPGNSGNTIYF
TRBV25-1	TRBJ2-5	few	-	TGTGCCAGCAGTCGCGCCCCTCCTAGGGGGCGGGGGGAGACCCAGTACTTC	CASSRAPPRGRGETQYF
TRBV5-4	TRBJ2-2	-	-	TGTGCCAGCACCTATAAGCGGGAAGGGGGGAACACCGGGGAGCTGTTTTTT	CASTYKREGGNTGELFF
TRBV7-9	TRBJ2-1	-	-	TGTGCCAGCAGCTTAGGGTCCGGACAGTTTATGTTATATGAGCAGTTCTTC	CASSLGSGQFMLYEQFF
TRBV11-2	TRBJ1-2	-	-	TGTGCCAGCAGCCGGGACGGAGCCGCTGGCTACACCTTC	CASSRDGAAGYTF
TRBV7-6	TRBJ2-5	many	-	TGTGCCAGCAGCGGTGACCAAGAGACCCAGTACTTC	CASSGDQETQYF